What follows is one T cell receptor (beta chain) and its context. Other DNA sequences in this sample translate to the same CDR3. The data stem from a study of shared clonotypes between healthy human individuals. In germline, CDR1 is SGHAT, CDR2 FQNNGV. The CDR3 is 13 amino acids. V was shortened by 0 bases and J by 3 bases, with 6 bases between the two germline ends. Naive CD8 cells were CD45RO-negative, positively selected for CCR7, excluding terminally differentiated effector memory CD45RA+ cells. Original methodology: ImmunoSEQ only sent back junction sequences with no quality scores, so filtering was done differently. Sequencing was performed with immunoSEQ multiplex PCR; in TCRdb, only in-frame clones are kept and a portion is missing. That table gives V, J and clone size, and the DNA gave D and trimming. The sample records some 600,000 clones, 90% to 97% being singletons.

Sequencing used naive CD8+ T cells sorted from blood. The sequence came from a woman aged 30 to 39 in good health. The V and J genes are TRBV11-2 and TRBJ2-7; D unclear. The CDR3 is CASSLDRSYEQYF. CDR3 DNA sequence: TGTGCCAGCAGCTTAGACAGGAGCTACGAGCAGTACTTC.